The source of this TCR beta chain is a study of T cell responses to AZD1222 COVID-19 vaccine. Findings of the study overall: Repertoire samples came only from after the peak T cell response. Donors were chiefly white British, with a greater number of females, and clonal diversity was perhaps underestimated. At study baseline, merely five or six AZD1222 recipients were seropositive.

A remark on this clone: What it binds is unknown.

Pooled together were second doses at about 4 or about 12 weeks. Libraries were prepared by immunoSEQ multiplex PCR; TCRdb keeps only in-frame clonotypes and omits some of them. Of approximately 100,000 clones listed, less than 85% were seen once; the top ten hold 4.5% to 5%. Per germline, CDR1 SGHTA and CDR2 FQGNSA. CDR3 length: 15 amino acids. V dropped 5 bases and J dropped 4 bases, with 15 bases sitting between them. This receptor was obtained from an adult who received the AZD1222 COVID-19 vaccine. This specimen was peripheral blood, taken 28 days after the second AZD1222 dose. The gene calls are TRBV7-2 and TRBJ2-1; no reliable D call. In DNA, the CDR3 is TGTGCCAGCAGCCCAGACCGTCTAGGTTACAATGAGCAGTTCTTC. Amino acid sequence: CASSPDRLGYNEQFF.